This TCR beta chain was obtained from a study of blood T cell repertoires in COVID-19. Study context: The United States, Italy and Spain provided the acute and convalescent COVID-19 samples.

Study processing details: Using reference gene primer amplification, nucleated cell counts were estimated. Only in-frame clones appear in the TCRdb table, and some are missing; sequencing was by immunoSEQ multiplex PCR. For V, J and clone size, that table is used; D and trimming come from the DNA. Of about 220,000 clones listed, just over 85% were seen once; the top ten hold around 3.5%. Per the germline V gene, CDR1 is SEHNR and CDR2 is FQNEAQ (reference sequence). The CDR3 sequence is 14 residues long. The germline V and J ends were trimmed by 1 base and 5 bases, with 12 bases remaining between them. Cohort allocation depended upon clinical history that participants reported.

This chain uses TRBV7-9 with TRBJ2-7; tentative D call: TRBD2 (5 bases). The receptor's source is a middle-aged woman with acute COVID-19. Material: PBMCs or T cells enriched from blood (not recorded which). The CDR3 sequence: CASSLGSGIDEQYV. The CDR3 coding sequence is TGTGCCAGCAGCTTAGGTTCGGGAATCGACGAGCAGTACGTC.